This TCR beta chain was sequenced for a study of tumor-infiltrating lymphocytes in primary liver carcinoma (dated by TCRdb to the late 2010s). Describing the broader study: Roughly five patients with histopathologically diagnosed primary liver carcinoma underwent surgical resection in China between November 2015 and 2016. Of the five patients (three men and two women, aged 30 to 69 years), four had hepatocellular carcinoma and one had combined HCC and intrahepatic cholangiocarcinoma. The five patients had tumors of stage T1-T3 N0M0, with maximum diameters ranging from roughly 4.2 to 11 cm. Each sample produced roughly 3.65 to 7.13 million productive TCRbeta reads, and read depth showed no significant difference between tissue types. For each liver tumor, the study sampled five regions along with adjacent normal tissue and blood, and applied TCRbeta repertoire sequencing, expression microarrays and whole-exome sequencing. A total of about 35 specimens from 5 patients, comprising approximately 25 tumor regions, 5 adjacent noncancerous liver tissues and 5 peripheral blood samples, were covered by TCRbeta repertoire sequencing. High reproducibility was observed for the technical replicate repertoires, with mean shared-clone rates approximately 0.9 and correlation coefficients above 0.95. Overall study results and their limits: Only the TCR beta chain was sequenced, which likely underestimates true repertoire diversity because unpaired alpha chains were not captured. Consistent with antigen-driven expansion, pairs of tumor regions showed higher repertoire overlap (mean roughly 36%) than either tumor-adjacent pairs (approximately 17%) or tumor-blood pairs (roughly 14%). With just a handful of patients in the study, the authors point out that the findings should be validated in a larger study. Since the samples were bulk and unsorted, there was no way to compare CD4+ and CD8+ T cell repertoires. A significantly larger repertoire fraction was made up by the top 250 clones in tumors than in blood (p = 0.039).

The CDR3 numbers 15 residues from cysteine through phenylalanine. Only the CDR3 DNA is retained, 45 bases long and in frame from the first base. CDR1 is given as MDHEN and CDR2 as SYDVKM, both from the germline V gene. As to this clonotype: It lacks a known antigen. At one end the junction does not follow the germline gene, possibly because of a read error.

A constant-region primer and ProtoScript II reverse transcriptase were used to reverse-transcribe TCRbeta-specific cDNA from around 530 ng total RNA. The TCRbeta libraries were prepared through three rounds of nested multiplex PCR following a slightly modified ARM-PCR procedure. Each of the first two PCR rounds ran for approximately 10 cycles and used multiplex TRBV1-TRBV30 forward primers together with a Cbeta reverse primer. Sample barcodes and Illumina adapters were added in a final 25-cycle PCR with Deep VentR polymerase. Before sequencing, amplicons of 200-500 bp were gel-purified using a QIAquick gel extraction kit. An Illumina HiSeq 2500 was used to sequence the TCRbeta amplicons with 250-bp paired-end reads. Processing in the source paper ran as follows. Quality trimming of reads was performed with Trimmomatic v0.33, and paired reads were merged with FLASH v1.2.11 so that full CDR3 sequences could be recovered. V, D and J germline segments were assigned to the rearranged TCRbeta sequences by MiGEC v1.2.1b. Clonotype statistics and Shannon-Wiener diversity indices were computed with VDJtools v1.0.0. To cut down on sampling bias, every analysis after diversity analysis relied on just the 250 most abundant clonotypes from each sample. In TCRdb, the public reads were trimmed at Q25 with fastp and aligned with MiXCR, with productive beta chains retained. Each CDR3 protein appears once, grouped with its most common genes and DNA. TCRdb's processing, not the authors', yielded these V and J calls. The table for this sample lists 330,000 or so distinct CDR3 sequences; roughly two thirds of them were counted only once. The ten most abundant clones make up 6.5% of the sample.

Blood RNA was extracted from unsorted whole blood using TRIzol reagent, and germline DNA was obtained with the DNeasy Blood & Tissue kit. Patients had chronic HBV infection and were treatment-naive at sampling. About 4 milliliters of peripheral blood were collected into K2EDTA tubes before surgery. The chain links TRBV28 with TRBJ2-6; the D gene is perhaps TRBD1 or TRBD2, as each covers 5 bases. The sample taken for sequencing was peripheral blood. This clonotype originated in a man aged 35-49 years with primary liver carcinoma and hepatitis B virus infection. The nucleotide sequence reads TGTGCCAGCAGCCTCAGGGTCCCCGGGGCCAACGTCCAGACTTTC. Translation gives CASSLRVPGANVQTF. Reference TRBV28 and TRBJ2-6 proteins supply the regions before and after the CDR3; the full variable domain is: DVKVTQSSRYLVKRTGEKVFLECVQDMDHENMFWYRQDPGLGLRLIYFSYDVKMKEKGDIPEGYSVSREKKERFSLILESASTNQTSMYLCASSLRVPGANVQTFGAGSRLTVL.